The source of this TCR beta chain is a study of blood T cell repertoires in COVID-19. Study summary: COVID-19 samples, acute and convalescent, were from the United States, Italy and Spain. PBMCs, B-cell-depleted T cells, or T cells were the source of the cDNA or gDNA that made up the material.

Method: immunoSEQ multiplex PCR; TCRdb's copy keeps in-frame clones and lacks some. The sample includes 85,000 to 130,000 clones, roughly 92% of them seen just once. This CDR3 region has 20 residues. Germline V lookup: CDR1 SGHRS, CDR2 YFSETQ. Trimming removed 0 bases from V and 3 bases from J; junction bases left unmatched: 12. The material sequenced was peripheral blood. The chain carries TRBV5-1 and TRBJ2-6, with 10 bases matching TRBD1. This receptor was taken from a man between 65 and 85 years old with acute or convalescent COVID-19. The CDR3 region has the DNA TGCGCCAGCAGCTTGGTCCCGGGACAGGGGACTTTAGGTGGGGCCAACGTCCTGACTTTC. Protein sequence: CASSLVPGQGTLGGANVLTF.